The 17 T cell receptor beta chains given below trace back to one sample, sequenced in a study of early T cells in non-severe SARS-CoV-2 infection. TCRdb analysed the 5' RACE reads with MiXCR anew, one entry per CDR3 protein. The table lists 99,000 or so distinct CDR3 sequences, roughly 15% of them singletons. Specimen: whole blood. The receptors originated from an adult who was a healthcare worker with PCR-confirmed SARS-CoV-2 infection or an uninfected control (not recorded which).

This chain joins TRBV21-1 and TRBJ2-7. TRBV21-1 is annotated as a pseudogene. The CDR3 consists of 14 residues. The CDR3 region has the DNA TGTGCCAGCAGCAAGATTCCGACTCGGGGAGAGCAGTACTTC. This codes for CASSKIPTRGEQYF.

This CDR3 reads CASSPGPNPRETQYF. The CDR3 DNA sequence: TGTGCCAGCAGCCCTGGACCTAACCCGAGAGAGACCCAGTACTTC. The chain has TRBV7-2 and TRBJ2-5; no clear D. The CDR3 covers 15 residues. Germline CDR1 is SGHTA and CDR2 is FQGNSA. V gave up 5 bases and J gave up 4 bases, with 17 bases separating them.

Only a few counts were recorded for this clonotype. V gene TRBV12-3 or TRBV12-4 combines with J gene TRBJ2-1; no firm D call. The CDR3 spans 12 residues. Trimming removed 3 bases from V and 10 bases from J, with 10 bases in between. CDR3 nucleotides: TGTGCCAGCAGTTTCATACGAGAGGAGCAGTTCTTC. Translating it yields CASSFIREEQFF.

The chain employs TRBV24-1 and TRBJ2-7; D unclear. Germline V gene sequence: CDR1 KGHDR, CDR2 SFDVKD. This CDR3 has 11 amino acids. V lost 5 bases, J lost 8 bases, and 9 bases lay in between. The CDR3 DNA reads TGTGCCACCAGTGTTGGCCTCCAGCAGTACTTC. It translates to CATSVGLQQYF.

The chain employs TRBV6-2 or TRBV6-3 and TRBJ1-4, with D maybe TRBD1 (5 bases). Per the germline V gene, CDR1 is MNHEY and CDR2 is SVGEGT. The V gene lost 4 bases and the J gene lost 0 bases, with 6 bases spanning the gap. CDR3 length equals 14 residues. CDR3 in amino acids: CASSWTTTNEKLFF. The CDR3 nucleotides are TGTGCCAGCAGTTGGACAACAACTAATGAAAAACTGTTTTTT.

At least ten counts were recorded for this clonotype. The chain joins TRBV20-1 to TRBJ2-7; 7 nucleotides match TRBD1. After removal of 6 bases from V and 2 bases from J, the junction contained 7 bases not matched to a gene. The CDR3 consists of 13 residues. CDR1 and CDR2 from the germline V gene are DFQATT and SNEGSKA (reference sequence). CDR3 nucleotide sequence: TGCAGTGCCTCGACAGGGTCGCCCTACGAGCAGTACTTC. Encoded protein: CSASTGSPYEQYF.

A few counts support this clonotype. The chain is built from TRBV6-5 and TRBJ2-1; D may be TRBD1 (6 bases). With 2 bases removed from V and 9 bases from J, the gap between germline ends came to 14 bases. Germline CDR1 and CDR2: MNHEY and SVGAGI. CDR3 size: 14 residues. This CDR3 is CASSYILGAAEQFF. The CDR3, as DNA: TGTGCCAGCAGTTACATTCTGGGGGCGGCTGAGCAGTTCTTC.

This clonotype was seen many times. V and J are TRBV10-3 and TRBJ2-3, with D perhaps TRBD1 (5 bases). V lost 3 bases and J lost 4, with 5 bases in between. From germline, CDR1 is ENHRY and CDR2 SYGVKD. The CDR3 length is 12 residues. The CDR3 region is CAISDRADTQYF. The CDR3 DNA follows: TGTGCCATCAGTGACAGGGCAGATACGCAGTATTTT.

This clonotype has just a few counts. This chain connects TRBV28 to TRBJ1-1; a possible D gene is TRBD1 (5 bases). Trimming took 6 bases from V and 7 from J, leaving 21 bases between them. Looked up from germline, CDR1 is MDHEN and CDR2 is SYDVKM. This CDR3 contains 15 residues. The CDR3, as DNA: TGTGCCAGCAGACTTATACGGTACCCGACAGATGAAGCTTTCTTT. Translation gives CASRLIRYPTDEAFF. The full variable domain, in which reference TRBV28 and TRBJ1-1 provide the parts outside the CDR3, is DVKVTQSSRYLVKRTGEKVFLECVQDMDHENMFWYRQDPGLGLRLIYFSYDVKMKEKGDIPEGYSVSREKKERFSLILESASTNQTSMYLCASRLIRYPTDEAFFGQGTRLTVV.

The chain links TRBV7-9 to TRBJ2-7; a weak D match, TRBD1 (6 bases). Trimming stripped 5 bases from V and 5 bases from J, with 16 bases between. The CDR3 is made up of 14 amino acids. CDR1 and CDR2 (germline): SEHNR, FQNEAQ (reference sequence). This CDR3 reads CASSAKDSRDEQYF. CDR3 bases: TGTGCCAGCAGCGCGAAGGACAGCCGGGACGAGCAGTACTTC. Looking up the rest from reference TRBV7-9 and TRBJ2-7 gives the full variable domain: DTGVSQNPRHKITKRGQNVTFRCDPISEHNRLYWYRQTLGQGPEFLTYFQNEAQLEKSRLLSDRFSAERPKGSFSTLEIQRTEQGDSAMYLCASSAKDSRDEQYFGPGTRLTVT.

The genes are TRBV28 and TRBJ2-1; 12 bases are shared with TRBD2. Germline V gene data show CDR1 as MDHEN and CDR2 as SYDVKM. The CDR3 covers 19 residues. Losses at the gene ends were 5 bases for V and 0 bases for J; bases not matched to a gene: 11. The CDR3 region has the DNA TGTGCCAGCAGTGACCTAGCGGGAGGGCCCCCCAGCTCCTACAATGAGCAGTTCTTC. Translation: CASSDLAGGPPSSYNEQFF. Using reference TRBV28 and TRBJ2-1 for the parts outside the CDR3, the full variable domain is DVKVTQSSRYLVKRTGEKVFLECVQDMDHENMFWYRQDPGLGLRLIYFSYDVKMKEKGDIPEGYSVSREKKERFSLILESASTNQTSMYLCASSDLAGGPPSSYNEQFFGPGTRLTVL.

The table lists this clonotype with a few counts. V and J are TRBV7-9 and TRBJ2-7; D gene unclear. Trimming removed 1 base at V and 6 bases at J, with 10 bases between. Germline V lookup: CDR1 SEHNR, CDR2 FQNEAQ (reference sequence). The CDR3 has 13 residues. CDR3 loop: CASSLGPRFEQYF. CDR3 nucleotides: TGTGCCAGCAGCTTAGGACCCAGGTTCGAGCAGTACTTC.

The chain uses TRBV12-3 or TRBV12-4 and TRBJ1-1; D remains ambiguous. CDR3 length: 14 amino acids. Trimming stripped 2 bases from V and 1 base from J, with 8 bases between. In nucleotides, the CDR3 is TGTGCCAGCAGTTTATCAGAGTCGAACACTGAAGCTTTCTTT. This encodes CASSLSESNTEAFF.

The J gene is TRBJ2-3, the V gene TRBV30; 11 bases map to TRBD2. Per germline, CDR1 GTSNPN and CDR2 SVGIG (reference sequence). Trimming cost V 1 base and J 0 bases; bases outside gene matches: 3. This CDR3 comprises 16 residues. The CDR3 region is CAWSGLAGTSTDTQYF. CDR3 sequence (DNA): TGTGCCTGGAGTGGACTAGCGGGAACTAGCACAGATACGCAGTATTTT. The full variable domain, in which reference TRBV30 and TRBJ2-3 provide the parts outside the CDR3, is SQTIHQWPATLVQPVGSPLSLECTVEGTSNPNLYWYRQAAGRGLQLLFYSVGIGQISSEVPQNLSASRPQDRQFILSSKKLLLSDSGFYLCAWSGLAGTSTDTQYFGPGTRLTVL.

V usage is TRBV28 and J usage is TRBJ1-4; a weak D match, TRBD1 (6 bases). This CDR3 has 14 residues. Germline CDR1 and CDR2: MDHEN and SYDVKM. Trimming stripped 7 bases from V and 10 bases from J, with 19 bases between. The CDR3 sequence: CASIEGRGPGKLFF. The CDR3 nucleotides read TGTGCCAGCATCGAGGGCAGGGGACCAGGAAAACTGTTTTTT. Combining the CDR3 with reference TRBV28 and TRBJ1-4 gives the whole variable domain DVKVTQSSRYLVKRTGEKVFLECVQDMDHENMFWYRQDPGLGLRLIYFSYDVKMKEKGDIPEGYSVSREKKERFSLILESASTNQTSMYLCASIEGRGPGKLFFGSGTQLSVL.

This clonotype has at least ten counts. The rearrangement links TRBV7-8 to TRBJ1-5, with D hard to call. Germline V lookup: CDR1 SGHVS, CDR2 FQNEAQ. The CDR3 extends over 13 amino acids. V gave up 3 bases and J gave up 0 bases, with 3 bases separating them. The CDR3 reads CASSFHSNQPQHF. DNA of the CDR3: TGTGCCAGCAGCTTTCATAGCAATCAGCCCCAGCATTTT. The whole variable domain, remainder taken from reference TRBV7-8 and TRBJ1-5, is GAGVSQSPRYKVAKRGQDVALRCDPISGHVSLFWYQQALGQGPEFLTYFQNEAQLDKSGLPSDRFFAERPEGSVSTLKIQRTQQEDSAVYLCASSFHSNQPQHFGDGTRLSIL.

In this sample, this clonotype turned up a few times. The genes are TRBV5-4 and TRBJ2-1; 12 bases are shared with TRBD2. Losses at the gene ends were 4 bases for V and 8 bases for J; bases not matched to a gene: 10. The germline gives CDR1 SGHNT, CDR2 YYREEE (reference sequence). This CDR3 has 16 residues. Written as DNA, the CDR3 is TGTGCCAGCAGCCCCCCTGCGACTAGCGGGAGCTATGAGCAGTTCTTC. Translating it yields CASSPPATSGSYEQFF.